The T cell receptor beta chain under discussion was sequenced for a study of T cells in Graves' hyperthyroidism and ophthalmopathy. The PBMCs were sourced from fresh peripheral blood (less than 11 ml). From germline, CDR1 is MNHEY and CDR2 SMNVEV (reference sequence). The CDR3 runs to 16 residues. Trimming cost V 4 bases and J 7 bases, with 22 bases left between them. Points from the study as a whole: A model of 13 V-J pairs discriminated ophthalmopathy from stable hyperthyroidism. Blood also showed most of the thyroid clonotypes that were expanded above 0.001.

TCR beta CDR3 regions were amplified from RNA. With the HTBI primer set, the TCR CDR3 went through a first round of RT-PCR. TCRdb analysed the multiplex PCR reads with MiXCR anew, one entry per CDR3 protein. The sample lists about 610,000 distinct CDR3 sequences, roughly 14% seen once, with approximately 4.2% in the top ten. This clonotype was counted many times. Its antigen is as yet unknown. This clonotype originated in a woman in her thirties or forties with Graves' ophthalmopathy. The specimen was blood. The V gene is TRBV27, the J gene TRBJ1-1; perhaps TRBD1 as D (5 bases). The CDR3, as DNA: TGTGCCAGCAGTTCAACAACCTCTAGGGGCCGGGGTGAAGCTTTCTTT. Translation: CASSSTTSRGRGEAFF.